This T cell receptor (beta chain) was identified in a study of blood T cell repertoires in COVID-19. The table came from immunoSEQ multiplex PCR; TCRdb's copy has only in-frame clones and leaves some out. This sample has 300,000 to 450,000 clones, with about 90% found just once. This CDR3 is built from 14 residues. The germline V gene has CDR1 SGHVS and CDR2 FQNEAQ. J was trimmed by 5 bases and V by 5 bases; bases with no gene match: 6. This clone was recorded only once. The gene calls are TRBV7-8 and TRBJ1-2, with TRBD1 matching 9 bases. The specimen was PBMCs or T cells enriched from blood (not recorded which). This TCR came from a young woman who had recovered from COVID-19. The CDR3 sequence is CASSPYRGPYGYTF. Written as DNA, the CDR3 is TGTGCCAGCAGCCCCTACAGGGGGCCGTATGGCTACACCTTC.